These 12 T cell receptor beta chains originate from one sample sequenced in a study of response to subunit inactivated influenza vaccine. A single record per CDR3 protein comes from TCRdb applying MiXCR to the RT-PCR reads. The sample has about 800,000 distinct CDR3 sequences, approximately 21% seen once; the top ten hold roughly a tenth. Sequenced material: PBMCs from blood, taken around 5 days after vaccination. These receptor sequences come from a man aged 50 to 59 who received an inactivated influenza vaccine.

J is TRBJ2-1 and V is TRBV29-1; D is uncertain. The V end was cut by 7 bases, the J end by 9 bases, with 13 bases between. This CDR3 has 11 amino acids. Germline-derived CDR1 and CDR2 are SQVTM and ANQGSEA. CDR3 bases: TGCAGCGCCCAAGTTTCGGGTGAGCAGTTCTTC. This sequence encodes CSAQVSGEQFF.

This clonotype appeared a few times. The rearrangement links TRBV29-1 to TRBJ2-3, with 9 nucleotides matching TRBD2. The CDR3 covers 15 residues. Germline CDR1 and CDR2: SQVTM and ANQGSEA. The ends lost 6 bases at V and 0 bases at J; junction bases unmatched: 7. CDR3 amino acids: CSVLGLATSTDTQYF. DNA for the CDR3: TGCAGCGTCTTGGGACTAGCTACTAGCACAGATACGCAGTATTTT.

The chain links TRBV10-3 to TRBJ2-5; unclear D gene. Trimming pared 11 bases from V and 5 bases from J, leaving 12 bases between. CDR1 is ENHRY, CDR2 SYGVKD, per germline. The CDR3 has 11 amino acids. CDR3 coding DNA: TGTGCCTCGGGCAGTTATGAGACCCAGTACTTC. Its translation: CASGSYETQYF.

V is TRBV3-1 and J is TRBJ1-3, with TRBD1 matching over 9 bases. V dropped 4 bases and J dropped 2; count of bases not matched to a gene: 3. This CDR3 comprises 15 residues. The germline CDR1 and CDR2 sequences are LGHDT and YNNKEL (reference sequence). CDR3 in DNA: TGTGCCAGCAGCCTGACAGGGGGGACTGGAAACACCATATATTTT. Translated, it gives CASSLTGGTGNTIYF.

Only a few counts were recorded for this clonotype. The V and J genes are TRBV7-2 and TRBJ2-1; the D gene is possibly TRBD2 (6 bases). The CDR3 sequence is 13 residues long. In germline, CDR1 is SGHTA, CDR2 FQGNSA. The V end lost 11 bases, the J end lost 0 bases, and 11 bases lay between the germline ends. The CDR3 spells CAGGTDSYNEQFF. For the CDR3, the DNA is TGTGCCGGCGGGACGGACTCCTACAATGAGCAGTTCTTC. Together with reference TRBV7-2 and TRBJ2-1, the CDR3 gives the full variable domain: GAGVSQSPSNKVTEKGKDVELRCDPISGHTALYWYRQSLGQGLEFLIYFQGNSAPDKSGLPSDRFSAERTGGSVSTLTIQRTQQEDSAVYLCAGGTDSYNEQFFGPGTRLTVL.

V gene TRBV19 combines with J gene TRBJ1-5, with a weak D call TRBD1 (6 bases). CDR1 LNHDA and CDR2 SQIVND come from the germline V gene (reference sequence). The CDR3 runs 15 residues. V gave up 9 bases and J gave up 0 bases, with 15 bases separating them. The CDR3: CASQGQFYSNQPQHF. CDR3 bases: TGTGCCAGCCAAGGACAGTTTTATAGCAATCAGCCCCAGCATTTT.

The V and J genes are TRBV7-6 and TRBJ2-2; 10 bases are a match to TRBD2. CDR3 size: 15 residues. The trim removed 0 bases at V and 6 bases at J, leaving 1 base unmatched. Looked up from germline, CDR1 is SGHVS and CDR2 is FNYEAQ. CDR3 bases: TGTGCCAGCAGCTTAGCGAGCGGGAGGGCCGGGGAGCTGTTTTTT. Translation: CASSLASGRAGELFF.

The V call is TRBV28, the J call TRBJ2-7, with 9 nucleotides matching TRBD2. V lost 5 bases to trimming and J lost 0 bases; unmatched junction nucleotides: 5. The CDR3 contains 15 residues. Germline V CDR1 and CDR2: MDHEN, SYDVKM. CDR3 protein: CASSGSGSRSYEQYF. DNA of the CDR3: TGTGCCAGCAGTGGTAGCGGGAGCCGCTCCTACGAGCAGTACTTC.

In this sample, this clonotype turned up a few times. The rearrangement links TRBV10-3 to TRBJ2-2; no firm D call. The CDR3 is 15 residues long. Germline assignment: CDR1 ENHRY and CDR2 SYGVKD. Trimming took 4 bases from V and 0 from J, leaving 9 bases between them. CDR3 loop: CAISGDYANTGELFF. CDR3 sequence (DNA): TGTGCCATCAGTGGTGATTACGCGAACACCGGGGAGCTGTTTTTT.

Ten or more counts support this clonotype. The junction shows a germline mismatch at one end, possibly a read error. The chain joins TRBV20-1 to TRBJ2-7; TRBD2 aligns across 11 bases. The CDR3 spans 16 residues. The V gene's germline CDR1 is DFQATT and CDR2 SNEGSKA (reference sequence). CDR3 residues: CSARTSGLTSSYEQYF. The CDR3 DNA is TGCAGCGCTAGGACTAGCGGGCTTACCAGCTCCTACGAGCAGTACTTC.

The rearrangement links TRBV19 to TRBJ2-3; possible D gene TRBD1, 6 bases. V lost 1 base to trimming and J lost 2 bases, with 10 bases between them. The germline gives CDR1 LNHDA, CDR2 SQIVND (reference sequence). This CDR3 comprises 15 residues. The CDR3 protein is CASSIAGQNTDTQYF. DNA of the CDR3: TGTGCCAGTAGTATAGCCGGACAGAACACAGATACGCAGTATTTT.

V gene TRBV12-3 or TRBV12-4 combines with J gene TRBJ2-1; a weak D match, TRBD2 (7 bases). The CDR3 has 14 residues. V was clipped by 3 bases and J by 9 bases, with 15 bases between them. As DNA, the CDR3 is TGTGCCAGCAGTTTGAGAGGGGGGGCGGGTGAGCAGTTCTTC. It encodes CASSLRGGAGEQFF.